Reported below is one TCR beta chain. No antigen is known for it. TCRdb's table, derived via immunoSEQ multiplex PCR, lists solely in-frame clones and lacks some. The repertoire has tens of thousands of clones, about 70% of them found once; the top ten carry roughly 18%. V lost 4 bases, J lost 5 bases, and 15 bases lay in between. The CDR3 totals 14 residues. Germline values: CDR1 SGHKS, CDR2 YYEKEE (reference sequence). The sample comes from a study of OX40 agonist ivuxolimab in advanced cancers. Study-wide results and limits: In general, CD8+ T cells held more expanded clones than CD4+ did, on average. Normalized T-cell clonal expansion was also low in some nonresponders. In the 0.1 to 3.0 mg/kg range, CD4+ and CD8+ blood T cells had expanded clonally by week 6.

The specimen comprised CD4+ or CD8+ T cells sorted from blood, sampled in a trial of the OX40 agonist ivuxolimab. The TCR sequence derives from an adult with an advanced solid tumor such as melanoma, head and neck, liver or kidney cancer. The chain couples TRBV5-5 to TRBJ1-2; D may be TRBD1 (5 bases). The CDR3 reads CASSLTGVLYGYTF. The CDR3 nucleotides read TGTGCCAGCAGCCTGACGGGGGTATTATATGGCTACACCTTC.